The 7 T cell receptor beta chains presented below share a single source sample, sequenced in a study of regulatory T cells in long-lasting Graves disease. Time point indicated: persistent/refractory GD, antithyroid drugs over 5 years with positive TRAb. After RNA was extracted from PBMCs, the TCR library was made from it. Arm-PCR of CDR3 regions with iRepertoire HTBI primers generated TCR beta libraries. One entry per CDR3 protein, called by TCRdb with MiXCR from the multiplex PCR reads. The sample consists of some 420,000 distinct CDR3 sequences, less than 25% of them appearing once. The input for sequencing was peripheral blood mononuclear cells (PBMCs), taken when the disease was refractory, from a patient treated with antithyroid drugs. The source is a female donor with Graves disease.

This clonotype was counted ten times or more. The V call is TRBV28, the J call TRBJ2-1; possibly TRBD2 for D (6 bases). V lost 2 bases, J lost 2 bases, and 16 bases lay in between. From germline, CDR1 is MDHEN and CDR2 SYDVKM. The CDR3 spans 17 residues. The CDR3 loop reads CASSLPGDLRPYNEQFF. CDR3 nucleotides: TGTGCCAGCAGTTTACCGGGGGACCTACGACCCTACAATGAGCAGTTCTTC.

The V gene is TRBV3-1, the J gene TRBJ2-7, with D uncertain. In germline, CDR1 is LGHDT, CDR2 YNNKEL (reference sequence). V was clipped by 0 bases and J by 5 bases, with 2 bases between them. This CDR3 spans 11 amino acids. The CDR3 nucleotides read TGTGCCAGCAGCCAAGATCACGAGCAGTACTTC. Its translation is CASSQDHEQYF.

The chain couples TRBV19 to TRBJ1-2, with a tentative D call TRBD1 (6 bases). Germline CDR1 LNHDA, CDR2 SQIVND (reference sequence). V was cut by 8 bases and J by 6 bases, with 16 bases left in between. CDR3 length: 13 residues. CDR3 in amino acids: CASFTTGFNGYTF. CDR3 nucleotide sequence: TGTGCCAGTTTTACTACAGGGTTCAATGGCTACACCTTC.

The V call is TRBV5-1, the J call TRBJ2-7; TRBD1 matches at 9 bases. The germline V gene encodes CDR1 SGHRS and CDR2 YFSETQ. Trimming cost V 5 bases and J 8 bases; bases outside gene matches: 14. The CDR3 contains 15 residues. CDR3 protein: CASRVRTGVDSKQYF. CDR3 sequence (DNA): TGCGCCAGCAGGGTCCGGACAGGGGTAGACAGTAAGCAGTACTTC.

Many counts were recorded for this clonotype. The rearrangement uses TRBV12-3 or TRBV12-4 and TRBJ1-4, with D perhaps matching TRBD1 (5 bases). V was clipped by 5 bases and J by 3 bases, with 13 bases between them. This CDR3 region has 15 residues. The CDR3 here is CASSPGRGANEKLFF. As DNA, the CDR3 is TGTGCCAGCAGTCCGGGACGGGGTGCTAATGAAAAACTGTTTTTT.

The chain is built from TRBV7-3 and TRBJ2-3; possible D gene TRBD1, 6 bases. The ends were cut back, 5 bases at V and 2 bases at J, with 14 bases in the middle. The CDR3 extends over 15 amino acids. Germline CDR1 reads SGHTA; CDR2 reads FQGTGA. The DNA for the CDR3 is TGTGCCAGCAGCGCATCCGGGACATTCACAGATACGCAGTATTTT. This gives the protein CASSASGTFTDTQYF.

The chain joins TRBV27 to TRBJ2-7, with D possibly matching TRBD2 (5 bases). Trimming removed 8 bases from V and 5 bases from J, with 19 bases in between. This CDR3 has 14 amino acids. Looked up from germline, CDR1 is MNHEY and CDR2 is SMNVEV (reference sequence). The CDR3 DNA is TGTGCCAGCTGGAGGCTCGGCATGGGAAACGAGCAGTACTTC. Its protein is CASWRLGMGNEQYF.